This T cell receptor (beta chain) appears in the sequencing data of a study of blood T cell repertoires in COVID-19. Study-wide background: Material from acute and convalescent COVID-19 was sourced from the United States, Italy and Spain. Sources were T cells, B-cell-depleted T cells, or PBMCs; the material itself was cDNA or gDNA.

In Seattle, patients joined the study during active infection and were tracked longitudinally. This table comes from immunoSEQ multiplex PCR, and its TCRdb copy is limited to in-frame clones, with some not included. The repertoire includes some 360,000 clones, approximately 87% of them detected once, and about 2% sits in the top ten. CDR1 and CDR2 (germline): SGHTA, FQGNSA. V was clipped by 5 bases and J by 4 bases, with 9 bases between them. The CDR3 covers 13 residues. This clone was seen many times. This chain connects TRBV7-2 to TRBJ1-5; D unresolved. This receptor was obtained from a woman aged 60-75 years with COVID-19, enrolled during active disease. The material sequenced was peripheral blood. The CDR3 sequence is CASSVRGNQPQHF. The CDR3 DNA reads TGTGCCAGCAGCGTGAGAGGGAATCAGCCCCAGCATTTT.